This TCR beta chain was profiled in a study of T cell responses to AZD1222 COVID-19 vaccine. This CDR3 has 14 residues. The V gene end was trimmed by 3 bases and the J gene end by 5 bases; junction bases not matched to a gene: 7. CDR1 is SGHRS and CDR2 is YFSETQ in the germline V gene. The assay was immunoSEQ multiplex PCR, and TCRdb's table has in-frame clones only and misses some. This sample yields more than 110,000 clones, of which under 95% are seen a single time; 3.1% belongs to the top ten. This TCR was sampled from an adult in good health. This rearrangement joins TRBV5-1 to TRBJ2-7; 8 bases agree with TRBD1. The sample was peripheral blood, taken on day 0 of AZD1222 vaccination. The CDR3 sequence: CASSWSGQEDEQYF. CDR3 bases: TGCGCCAGCAGCTGGTCGGGACAGGAAGACGAGCAGTACTTC.